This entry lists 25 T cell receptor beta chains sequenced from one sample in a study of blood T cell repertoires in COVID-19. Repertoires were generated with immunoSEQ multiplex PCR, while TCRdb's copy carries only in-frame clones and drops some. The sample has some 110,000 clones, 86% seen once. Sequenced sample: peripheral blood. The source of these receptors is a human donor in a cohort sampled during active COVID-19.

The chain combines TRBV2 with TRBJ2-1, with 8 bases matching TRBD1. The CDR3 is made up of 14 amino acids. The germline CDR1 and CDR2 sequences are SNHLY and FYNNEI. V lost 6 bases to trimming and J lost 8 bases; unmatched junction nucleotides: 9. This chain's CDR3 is CASRPGTGGDEQFF. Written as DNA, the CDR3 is TGTGCCAGCAGGCCCGGGACAGGAGGCGATGAGCAGTTCTTC.

In DNA, the CDR3 is TGTGCCTGGAGTCTCCGGGACTCGTGGAACACCATATATTTT. This sequence encodes CAWSLRDSWNTIYF. This chain connects TRBV30 to TRBJ1-3; perhaps TRBD1 as D (5 bases). This CDR3 spans 14 amino acids. The germline V gene has CDR1 GTSNPN and CDR2 SVGIG (reference sequence). V lost 2 bases and J 7 bases, leaving 15 bases between the germline ends. Together with reference TRBV30 and TRBJ1-3, the CDR3 gives the full variable domain: SQTIHQWPATLVQPVGSPLSLECTVEGTSNPNLYWYRQAAGRGLQLLFYSVGIGQISSEVPQNLSASRPQDRQFILSSKKLLLSDSGFYLCAWSLRDSWNTIYFGEGSWLTVV.

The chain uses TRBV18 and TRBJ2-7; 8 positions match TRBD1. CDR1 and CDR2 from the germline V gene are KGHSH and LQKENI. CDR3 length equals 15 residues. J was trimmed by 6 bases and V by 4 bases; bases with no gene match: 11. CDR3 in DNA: TGTGCCAGCTCACGCGACAGGGGTTCTGGGGGCGAGCAGTACTTC. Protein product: CASSRDRGSGGEQYF.

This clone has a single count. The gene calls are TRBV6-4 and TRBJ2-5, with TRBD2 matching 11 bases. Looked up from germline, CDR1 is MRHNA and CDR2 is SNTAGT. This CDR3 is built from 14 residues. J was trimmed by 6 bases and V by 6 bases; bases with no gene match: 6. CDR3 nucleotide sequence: TGTGCCAGCAGGGGACGACTAGCGGGAAAGACCCAGTACTTC. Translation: CASRGRLAGKTQYF.

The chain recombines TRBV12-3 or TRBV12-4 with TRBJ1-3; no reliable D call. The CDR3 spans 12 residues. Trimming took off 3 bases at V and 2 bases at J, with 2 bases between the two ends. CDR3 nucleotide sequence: TGTGCCAGCAGTTTCGCTGGAAACACCATATATTTT. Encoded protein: CASSFAGNTIYF.

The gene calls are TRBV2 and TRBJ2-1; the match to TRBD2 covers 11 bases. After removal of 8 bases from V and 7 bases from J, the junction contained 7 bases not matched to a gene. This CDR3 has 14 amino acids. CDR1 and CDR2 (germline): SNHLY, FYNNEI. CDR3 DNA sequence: TGTGCCAGCCGCCCGGGACTAGCGGTTAATGAGCAGTTCTTC. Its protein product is CASRPGLAVNEQFF.

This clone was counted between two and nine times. Written as DNA, the CDR3 is TGTGCCAGTAACCCCCAGGGAACAGGTTATGAAAAACTGTTTTTT. It codes for CASNPQGTGYEKLFF. The V gene is TRBV19, the J gene TRBJ1-4; D perhaps matches TRBD1 (5 bases). Germline V gives CDR1 LNHDA, CDR2 SQIVND (reference sequence). V was cut by 7 bases and J by 6 bases, with 18 bases left in between. CDR3 length equals 15 residues.

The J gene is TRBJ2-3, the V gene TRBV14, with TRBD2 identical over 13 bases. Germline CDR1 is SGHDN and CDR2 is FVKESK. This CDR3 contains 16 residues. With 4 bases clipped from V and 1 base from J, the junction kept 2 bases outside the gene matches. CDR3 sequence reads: CASSPGLAGRTDTQYF. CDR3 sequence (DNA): TGTGCCAGCAGCCCGGGACTAGCGGGACGCACAGATACGCAGTATTTT.

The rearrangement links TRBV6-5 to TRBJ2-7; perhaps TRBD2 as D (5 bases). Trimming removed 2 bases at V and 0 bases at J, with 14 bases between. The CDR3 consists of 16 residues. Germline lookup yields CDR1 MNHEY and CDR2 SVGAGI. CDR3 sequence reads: CASSYLRTDFSYEQYF. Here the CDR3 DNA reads TGTGCCAGCAGTTACCTAAGGACGGACTTCTCCTACGAGCAGTACTTC.

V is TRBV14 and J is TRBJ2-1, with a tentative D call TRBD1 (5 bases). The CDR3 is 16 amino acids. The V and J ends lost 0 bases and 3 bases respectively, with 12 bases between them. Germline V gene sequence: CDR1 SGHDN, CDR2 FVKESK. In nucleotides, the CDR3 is TGTGCCAGCAGCCAAGATTCCTACAGGTACTACAATGAGCAGTTCTTC. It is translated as CASSQDSYRYYNEQFF.

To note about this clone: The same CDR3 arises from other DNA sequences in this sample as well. CDR3 residues: CASSPGQGVYEQYF. DNA for the CDR3: TGTGCCAGCAGCCCGGGACAGGGGGTCTACGAGCAGTACTTC. The chain is built from TRBV6-5 and TRBJ2-7; 11 nucleotides align to TRBD1. The V and J ends lost 6 bases and 3 bases, in that order; junction bases with no gene match: 4. Germline-derived CDR1 and CDR2 are MNHEY and SVGAGI. The CDR3 spans 14 residues.

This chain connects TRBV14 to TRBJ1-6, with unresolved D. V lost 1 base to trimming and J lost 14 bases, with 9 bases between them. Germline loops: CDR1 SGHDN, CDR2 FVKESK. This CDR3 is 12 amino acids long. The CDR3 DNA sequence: TGTGCCAGCAGCCAAGTCCGGGGAGCCCTCCACTTT. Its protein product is CASSQVRGALHF.

CDR3 DNA sequence: TGTGCCAGCAGCTTAAGGACTAGCGGGACTCTAAGCTCCTACAATGAGCAGTTCTTC. Its translation: CASSLRTSGTLSSYNEQFF. This sequence joins TRBV7-2 and TRBJ2-1, with 12 bases that match TRBD2. The germline V gene encodes CDR1 SGHTA and CDR2 FQGNSA. Trimming at V came to 2 bases and at J to 0 bases, leaving 8 bases not matched to a gene. The CDR3 is 19 residues long.

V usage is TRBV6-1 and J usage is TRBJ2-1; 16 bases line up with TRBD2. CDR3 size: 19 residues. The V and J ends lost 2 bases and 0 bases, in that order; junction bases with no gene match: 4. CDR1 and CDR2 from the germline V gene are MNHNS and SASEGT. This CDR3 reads CASSEPGLAGGHSYNEQFF. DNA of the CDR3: TGTGCCAGCAGTGAACCGGGACTAGCGGGAGGGCACTCCTACAATGAGCAGTTCTTC.

CDR3 sequence: CASSDQRLYYNEQFF. For the CDR3, the DNA is TGCGCCAGCAGTGACCAGCGGCTCTACTACAATGAGCAGTTCTTC. The chain has TRBV10-2 and TRBJ2-1, with D maybe TRBD2 (5 bases). V shed 3 bases and J shed 3 bases, with 12 bases lying between them. The CDR3 contains 15 residues. Germline V gives CDR1 WSHSY, CDR2 SAAADI.

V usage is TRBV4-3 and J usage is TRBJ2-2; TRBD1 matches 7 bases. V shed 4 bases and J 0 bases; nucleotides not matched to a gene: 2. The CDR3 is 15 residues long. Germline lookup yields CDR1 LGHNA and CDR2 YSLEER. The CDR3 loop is CASSLGTANTGELFF. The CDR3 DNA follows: TGCGCCAGCAGCCTAGGGACAGCGAACACCGGGGAGCTGTTTTTT.

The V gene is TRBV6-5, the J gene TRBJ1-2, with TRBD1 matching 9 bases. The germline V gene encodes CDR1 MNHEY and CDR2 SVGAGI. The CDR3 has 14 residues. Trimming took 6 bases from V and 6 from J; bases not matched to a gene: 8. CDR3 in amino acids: CASSWDRDMNGYTF. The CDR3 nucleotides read TGTGCCAGCAGCTGGGACAGGGACATGAATGGCTACACCTTC.

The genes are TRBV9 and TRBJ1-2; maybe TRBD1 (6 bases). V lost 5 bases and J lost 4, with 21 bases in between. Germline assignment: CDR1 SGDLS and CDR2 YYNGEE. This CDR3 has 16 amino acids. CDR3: CASSRGSGQGSYGYTF. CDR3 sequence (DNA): TGTGCCAGCAGTAGGGGATCGGGGCAGGGGAGCTATGGCTACACCTTC.

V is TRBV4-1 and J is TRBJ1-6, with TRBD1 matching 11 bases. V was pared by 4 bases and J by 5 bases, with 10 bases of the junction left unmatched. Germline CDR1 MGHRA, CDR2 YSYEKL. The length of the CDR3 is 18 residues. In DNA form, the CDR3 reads TGCGCCAGCAGCCGGGGGTGGGGACAGGGGGACAATAATTCACCCCTCCACTTT. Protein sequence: CASSRGWGQGDNNSPLHF.

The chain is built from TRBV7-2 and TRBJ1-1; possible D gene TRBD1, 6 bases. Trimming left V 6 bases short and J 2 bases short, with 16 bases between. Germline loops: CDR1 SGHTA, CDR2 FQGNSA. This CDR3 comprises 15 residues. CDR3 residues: CASRPTGKVNTEAFF. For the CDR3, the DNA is TGTGCCAGCAGACCAACAGGGAAGGTAAACACTGAAGCTTTCTTT.

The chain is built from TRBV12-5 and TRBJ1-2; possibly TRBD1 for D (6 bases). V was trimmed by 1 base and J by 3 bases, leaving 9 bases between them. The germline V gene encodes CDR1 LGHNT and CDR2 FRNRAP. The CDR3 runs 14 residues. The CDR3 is CASGLGRGDYGYTF. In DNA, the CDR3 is TGTGCTAGTGGTTTGGGCAGGGGCGACTATGGCTACACCTTC.

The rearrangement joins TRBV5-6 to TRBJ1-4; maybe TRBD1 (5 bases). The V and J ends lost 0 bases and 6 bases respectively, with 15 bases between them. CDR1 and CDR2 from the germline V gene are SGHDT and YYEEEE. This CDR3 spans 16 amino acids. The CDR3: CASSLGGNRGDEKLFF. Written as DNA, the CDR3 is TGTGCCAGCAGCTTGGGGGGGAATCGCGGGGATGAAAAACTGTTTTTT.

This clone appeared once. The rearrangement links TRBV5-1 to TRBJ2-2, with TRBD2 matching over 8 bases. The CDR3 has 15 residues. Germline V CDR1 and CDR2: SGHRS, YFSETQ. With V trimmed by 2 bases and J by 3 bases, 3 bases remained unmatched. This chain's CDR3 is CASSFSGGDTGELFF. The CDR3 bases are TGCGCCAGCAGCTTCTCGGGAGGGGACACCGGGGAGCTGTTTTTT.

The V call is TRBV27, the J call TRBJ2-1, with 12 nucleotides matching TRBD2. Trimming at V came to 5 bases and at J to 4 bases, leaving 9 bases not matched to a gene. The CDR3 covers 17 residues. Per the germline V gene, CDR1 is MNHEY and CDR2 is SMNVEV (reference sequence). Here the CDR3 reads CASSPPWTSGKYNEQFF. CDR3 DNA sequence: TGTGCCAGCAGTCCTCCATGGACTAGCGGGAAATACAATGAGCAGTTCTTC.

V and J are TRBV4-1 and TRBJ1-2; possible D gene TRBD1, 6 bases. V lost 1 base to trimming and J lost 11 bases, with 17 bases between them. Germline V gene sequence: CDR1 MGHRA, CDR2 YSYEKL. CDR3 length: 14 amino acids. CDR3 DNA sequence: TGCGCCAGCAGCCAAGTCCCACAGGGTAAGGGGTACACCTTC. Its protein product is CASSQVPQGKGYTF.